The 19 T cell receptor beta chains below were found in one sample sequenced in a study of graft-versus-host responses after intestinal transplantation. TCRdb's table, derived via immunoSEQ multiplex PCR, lists solely in-frame clones and lacks some. Among 55,000 to 75,000 clones, around 82% were seen once, and the ten largest hold 0.35% to 0.45%. No cognate antigen is known for these TCRs. Sample: unstimulated CD4+ T cells sorted from spleen or lymph node cells, taken before transplant. Receptors originate from a human donor who was the organ donor for an intestinal transplant.

This clone occurred once. CDR3 sequence reads: CASSLSGATDTQYF. DNA for the CDR3: TGTGCCAGCAGCTTAAGCGGGGCCACAGATACGCAGTATTTT. The genes are TRBV7-3 and TRBJ2-3; tentatively, D is TRBD2 (6 bases). The CDR3 has 14 residues. The V gene lost 1 base and the J gene lost 2 bases, with 7 bases spanning the gap. From germline, CDR1 is SGHTA and CDR2 FQGTGA.

This clone has only one observation. The genes are TRBV5-6 and TRBJ2-5; 8 bases are shared with TRBD1. The ends lost 4 bases at V and 4 bases at J; junction bases unmatched: 3. Germline V gene lookup returns CDR1 SGHDT and CDR2 YYEEEE. The CDR3 extends over 13 amino acids. CDR3 in amino acids: CASSRGQGETQYF. As DNA, the CDR3 is TGTGCCAGCAGCCGCGGACAGGGAGAGACCCAGTACTTC.

The genes are TRBV18 and TRBJ2-7; weak D call: TRBD2 (6 bases). V lost 1 base and J lost 5, with 9 bases in between. The CDR3 loop spans 13 amino acids. Germline V CDR1 and CDR2: KGHSH, LQKENI. The DNA for the CDR3 is TGTGCCAGCTCACCACAATCGGGGGACGAGCAGTACGTC. Protein: CASSPQSGDEQYV.

The V call is TRBV11-2, the J call TRBJ2-1; D is uncertain. Germline CDR1 reads SGHAT; CDR2 reads FQNNGV. The CDR3 loop spans 16 amino acids. V was pared by 3 bases and J by 5 bases, with 17 bases between. CDR3 nucleotides: TGTGCCAGCAGCTTGGTCTTACGATACATACACAATGAGCAGTTCTTC. It is translated as CASSLVLRYIHNEQFF.

About this clone: This sample includes further DNA sequences coding for the same CDR3. This chain uses TRBV7-2 with TRBJ2-3, with unresolved D. The CDR3 runs 15 residues. Germline V gene lookup returns CDR1 SGHTA and CDR2 FQGNSA. Between the trimmed V and J ends, which lost 1 base and 0 bases, there was a span of 8 bases. The CDR3 nucleotides are TGTGCCAGCAGCTTAGTCGGCGGTAGCACAGATACGCAGTATTTT. It specifies CASSLVGGSTDTQYF.

This chain links TRBV7-8 with TRBJ2-3; TRBD2 might be the D (6 bases). The CDR3 is 14 amino acids. The V gene's germline CDR1 is SGHVS and CDR2 FQNEAQ. Trimming took 8 bases from V and 6 from J, leaving 18 bases between them. The CDR3, as DNA: TGTGCCAGCTTACGGTTCGGGGGTGGGGATACGCAGTATTTT. Encoded protein: CASLRFGGGDTQYF. The full variable domain, in which reference TRBV7-8 and TRBJ2-3 provide the parts outside the CDR3, is GAGVSQSPRYKVAKRGQDVALRCDPISGHVSLFWYQQALGQGPEFLTYFQNEAQLDKSGLPSDRFFAERPEGSVSTLKIQRTQQEDSAVYLCASLRFGGGDTQYFGPGTRLTVL.

The chain combines TRBV25-1 with TRBJ1-1; weak D call: TRBD1 (5 bases). Germline CDR1 MGHDK, CDR2 SYGVNS. Trimming removed 1 base from V and 1 base from J, with 13 bases in between. The CDR3 is 16 residues long. The CDR3 coding sequence is TGTGCCAGCAGTGAATGGGTGGGGGGGACGAACACTGAAGCTTTCTTT. Its protein product is CASSEWVGGTNTEAFF.

The chain uses TRBV5-1 and TRBJ2-2; TRBD2 aligns across 11 bases. From germline, CDR1 is SGHRS and CDR2 YFSETQ. V gave up 6 bases and J gave up 4 bases; unmatched junction bases: 17. There are 19 residues in the CDR3. The CDR3 reads CASTPTTMSSGGRTGELFF. The CDR3 nucleotides read TGCGCCAGCACCCCGACCACCATGTCTAGCGGGGGGCGCACCGGGGAGCTGTTTTTT.

V and J are TRBV5-1 and TRBJ2-3; the match to TRBD1 covers 8 bases. The CDR3 length is 14 residues. Germline V gene lookup returns CDR1 SGHRS and CDR2 YFSETQ. With 4 bases clipped from V and 2 bases from J, the junction kept 3 bases outside the gene matches. The CDR3 protein is CASSQTGATDTQYF. CDR3 sequence (DNA): TGCGCCAGCAGCCAGACAGGGGCCACAGATACGCAGTATTTT.

This chain connects TRBV7-2 to TRBJ1-6; 9 positions agree with TRBD1. Germline V gene data show CDR1 as SGHTA and CDR2 as FQGNSA. The CDR3 has 16 amino acids. V gave up 3 bases and J gave up 4 bases; unmatched junction bases: 4. The CDR3 sequence is CASSLDRGRYNSPLHF. The DNA of the CDR3 is TGTGCCAGCAGCTTGGACAGGGGAAGGTATAATTCACCCCTCCACTTT.

In its sample, this clone is medium-sized. This chain connects TRBV18 to TRBJ1-6; 8 bases line up with TRBD1. Germline CDR1 is KGHSH and CDR2 is LQKENI. The CDR3 sequence is 16 residues long. V dropped 4 bases and J dropped 8; count of bases not matched to a gene: 10. The CDR3 reads CASSLQKQGVDSPLHF. The DNA of the CDR3 is TGTGCCAGCTCACTACAAAAACAGGGGGTTGATTCACCCCTCCACTTT.

A single count supports this clone. CDR3 DNA: TGCAGCGGTACGGGACAGAAGAACACTGAAGCTTTCTTT. It encodes CSGTGQKNTEAFF. The V call is TRBV29-1, the J call TRBJ1-1; TRBD1 matches at 7 bases. The CDR3 has 13 amino acids. Germline CDR1 reads SQVTM; CDR2 reads ANQGSEA. V dropped 7 bases and J dropped 1; count of bases not matched to a gene: 6.

This clone was found a few times. The rearrangement joins TRBV28 to TRBJ1-2; 7 nucleotides agree with TRBD1. Looked up from germline, CDR1 is MDHEN and CDR2 is SYDVKM. CDR3 length: 14 amino acids. The ends lost 6 bases at V and 7 bases at J; junction bases unmatched: 11. The CDR3 DNA reads TGTGCCAGCAGGCGAGGGGGCTCTTTGGGTGGCTACACCTTC. Amino acid sequence: CASRRGGSLGGYTF.

The rearrangement links TRBV11-2 to TRBJ1-6; tentative D call: TRBD1 (6 bases). The V end lost 4 bases, the J end lost 15 bases, and 13 bases lay between the germline ends. CDR3 length equals 12 residues. Per germline, CDR1 SGHAT and CDR2 FQNNGV. This chain's CDR3 is CASSSGQSFLHF. For the CDR3, the DNA is TGTGCCAGCAGCTCGGGACAAAGTTTCCTCCACTTT.

This chain uses TRBV2 with TRBJ2-5; TRBD2 might be the D (5 bases). Germline V CDR1 and CDR2: SNHLY, FYNNEI. The V end lost 6 bases, the J end lost 1 base, and 24 bases lay between the germline ends. This CDR3 has 18 amino acids. CDR3 coding DNA: TGTGCCAGCAGACAACGGACGTCGGGTCGAGGGTCCCAAGAGACCCAGTACTTC. As protein: CASRQRTSGRGSQETQYF.

J is TRBJ1-5 and V is TRBV5-6; D may be TRBD1 (6 bases). The CDR3 consists of 13 residues. The germline V and J ends were trimmed by 2 bases and 5 bases, with 8 bases remaining between them. Germline values: CDR1 SGHDT, CDR2 YYEEEE. The CDR3 nucleotides read TGTGCCAGCAGCTTACAGGGCGATCAGCCCCAGCATTTT. Translation gives CASSLQGDQPQHF.

This chain connects TRBV28 to TRBJ2-7; D might be TRBD1 (5 bases). The length of the CDR3 is 13 residues. Germline values: CDR1 MDHEN, CDR2 SYDVKM. Trimming cost V 5 bases and J 3 bases, with 11 bases left between them. The CDR3 sequence is CASSGKGFYEQYV. CDR3 DNA sequence: TGTGCCAGCAGTGGAAAGGGGTTCTACGAGCAGTACGTC.

The J gene is TRBJ2-5, the V gene TRBV9, with TRBD1 as a possible D gene (6 bases). The germline V and J ends were trimmed by 4 bases and 3 bases, with 13 bases remaining between them. Germline CDR1 SGDLS, CDR2 YYNGEE. The CDR3 runs to 14 residues. The CDR3 DNA reads TGTGCCAGCAGCCCCCAGACAGGCAAAGAGACCCAGTACTTC. Amino acids: CASSPQTGKETQYF.

The J gene is TRBJ1-5, the V gene TRBV6-6; no clear D. Trimming removed 6 bases at V and 0 bases at J, with 6 bases between. Germline V gene sequence: CDR1 MNHNY, CDR2 SVGAGI (reference sequence). This CDR3 contains 13 residues. The CDR3 bases are TGTGCCAGCAGAGCATATAGCAATCAGCCCCAGCATTTT. Translation: CASRAYSNQPQHF.